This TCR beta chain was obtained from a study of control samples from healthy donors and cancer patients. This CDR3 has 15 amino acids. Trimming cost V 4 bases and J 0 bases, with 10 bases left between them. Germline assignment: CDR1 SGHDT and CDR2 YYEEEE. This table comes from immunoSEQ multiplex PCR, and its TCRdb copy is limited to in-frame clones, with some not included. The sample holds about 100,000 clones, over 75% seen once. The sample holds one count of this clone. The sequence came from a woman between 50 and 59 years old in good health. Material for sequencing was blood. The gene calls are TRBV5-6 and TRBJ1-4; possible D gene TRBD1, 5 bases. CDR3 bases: TGTGCCAGCAGCCCCGGGACCGCAACTAATGAAAAACTGTTTTTT. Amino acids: CASSPGTATNEKLFF.